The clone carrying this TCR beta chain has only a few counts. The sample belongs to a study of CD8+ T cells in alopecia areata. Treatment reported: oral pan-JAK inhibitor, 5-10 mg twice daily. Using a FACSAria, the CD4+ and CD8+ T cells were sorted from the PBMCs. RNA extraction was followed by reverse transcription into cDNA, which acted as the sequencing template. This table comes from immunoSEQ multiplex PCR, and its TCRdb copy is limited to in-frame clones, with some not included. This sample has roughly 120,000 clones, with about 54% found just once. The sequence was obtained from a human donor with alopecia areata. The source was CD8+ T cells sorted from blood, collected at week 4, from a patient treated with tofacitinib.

CDR3: CASSSGDTGANVLTF. CDR3 nucleotide sequence: TGTGCCAGCAGTTCCGGAGATACTGGGGCCAACGTCCTGACTTTC. The chain is built from TRBV13 and TRBJ2-6; D unclear. Trimming removed 6 bases at V and 2 bases at J, with 11 bases between. The germline gives CDR1 PRHDT, CDR2 FYEKMQ (reference sequence). The CDR3 is made up of 15 amino acids.